Presented here are 14 T cell receptor beta chains from one specimen sequenced in a study of T cells in localized non-small cell lung cancer (dated by TCRdb to 2018 to 2020). The library was built by means of the immunoSEQ multiplex PCR assay. The immuneACCESS repertoire file appears here via TCRdb, limited to in-frame rearrangements. These files lack a portion of the clones; in checked studies, under half of the deficit traces to unresolved V genes, and the cause of the others is not known. The sample table lists 41,000 or so clones, roughly 90% of them with a count of one. The biggest ten clones account for more than 2% of the sample. Sequences were derived from peripheral blood, sampled before any cancer treatment. The receptors were gathered from a female donor aged 60 or older with stage I squamous cell lung carcinoma.

This clone was recorded only once. J is TRBJ2-6 and V is TRBV7-2; 7 positions agree with TRBD1. The ends lost 9 bases at V and 0 bases at J; junction bases unmatched: 5. This CDR3 has 15 amino acids. Germline V lookup: CDR1 SGHTA, CDR2 FQGNSA. The CDR3 DNA follows: TGTGCCAGTAGGGGACAGAGCTCTGGGGCCAACGTCCTGACTTTC. Translating gives CASRGQSSGANVLTF.

By sample fraction, this clone is large. V and J are TRBV6-5 and TRBJ1-5; D remains unclear. The CDR3 loop spans 13 amino acids. CDR1 and CDR2 (germline): MNHEY, SVGAGI. The V gene lost 6 bases and the J gene lost 6 bases, with 12 bases spanning the gap. CDR3 bases: TGTGCCAGCAGACTTTCGGAGGTTCAGCCCCAGCATTTT. Translating gives CASRLSEVQPQHF.

This clone was counted between two and nine times. J is TRBJ1-1 and V is TRBV9, with D maybe TRBD1 (5 bases). The CDR3 extends over 15 amino acids. Germline V gene sequence: CDR1 SGDLS, CDR2 YYNGEE. The V and J ends lost 0 bases and 5 bases respectively, with 14 bases between them. The CDR3 nucleotides read TGTGCCAGCAGCGTAGGTGCGACAGTGGGGACTGAAGCTTTCTTT. It specifies CASSVGATVGTEAFF.

The chain couples TRBV2 to TRBJ2-1; possibly TRBD2 for D (5 bases). CDR1 is SNHLY and CDR2 is FYNNEI in the germline V gene. Trimming stripped 7 bases from V and 0 bases from J, with 7 bases between. The CDR3 contains 13 residues. CDR3 sequence (DNA): TGTGCCAGCAAAGGAGGCTCCTACAATGAGCAGTTCTTC. This codes for CASKGGSYNEQFF.

This sequence joins TRBV29-1 and TRBJ2-1; a weak D match, TRBD1 (7 bases). CDR1 and CDR2 (germline): SQVTM, ANQGSEA. V was shortened by 4 bases and J by 1 base, with 11 bases between the two germline ends. The CDR3 totals 14 residues. CDR3 nucleotide sequence: TGCAGCGTTGCACCAGGGGGGTCCTACAATGAGCAGTTCTTC. This sequence encodes CSVAPGGSYNEQFF.

The chain is built from TRBV9 and TRBJ1-4, with D hard to call. Germline assignment: CDR1 SGDLS and CDR2 YYNGEE. This CDR3 spans 14 amino acids. The V and J ends lost 4 bases and 0 bases respectively, with 7 bases between them. Here the CDR3 reads CASSRVATNEKLFF. The CDR3 bases are TGTGCCAGCAGCAGGGTTGCAACTAATGAAAAACTGTTTTTT.

V gene TRBV5-8 combines with J gene TRBJ2-7, with 9 bases aligning to TRBD1. Trimming at V came to 7 bases and at J to 4 bases, leaving 9 bases not matched to a gene. CDR1 and CDR2 from the germline V gene are SGHTS and YDEGEE. This CDR3 has 14 amino acids. CDR3 sequence: CASGSGTGPYEQYF. The CDR3 coding sequence is TGTGCCAGCGGTTCCGGGACAGGGCCATACGAGCAGTACTTC. The full variable domain, rest sourced from reference TRBV5-8 and TRBJ2-7, is EAGVTQSPTHLIKTRGQQATLRCSPISGHTSVYWYQQALGLGLQFLLWYDEGEERNRGNFPPRFSGRQFPNYSSELNVNALELEDSALYLCASGSGTGPYEQYFGPGTRLTVT.

The chain carries TRBV19 and TRBJ1-3; a weak D match, TRBD1 (6 bases). The CDR3 covers 15 residues. The ends were cut back, 7 bases at V and 0 bases at J, with 13 bases in the middle. CDR1 is LNHDA, CDR2 SQIVND, per germline (reference sequence). For the CDR3, the DNA is TGTGCCAGTAAAACCGACAGGAACTCTGGAAACACCATATATTTT. This encodes CASKTDRNSGNTIYF.

The rearrangement uses TRBV18 and TRBJ1-2, with D possibly TRBD1 on 5 matching bases. Trimming stripped 2 bases from V and 4 bases from J, with 14 bases between. This CDR3 comprises 15 residues. Looked up from germline, CDR1 is KGHSH and CDR2 is LQKENI. CDR3 in amino acids: CASSPKALGGYGYTF. Written as DNA, the CDR3 is TGTGCCAGCTCACCAAAAGCCCTCGGGGGCTATGGCTACACCTTC.

This clone was seen just once. V gene TRBV19 combines with J gene TRBJ1-1; TRBD1 aligns across 9 bases. There are 14 residues in the CDR3. Germline V CDR1 and CDR2: LNHDA, SQIVND (reference sequence). The V and J ends lost 5 bases and 6 bases, in that order; junction bases with no gene match: 7. The DNA of the CDR3 is TGTGCCAGTAGTGATGGGACAGGGTTTCCTGAAGCTTTCTTT. Its translation is CASSDGTGFPEAFF.

A few counts support this clone. The chain combines TRBV16 with TRBJ2-1; tentative D call: TRBD2 (5 bases). V was clipped by 4 bases and J by 6 bases, with 16 bases between them. CDR3 length equals 15 residues. Germline V gene sequence: CDR1 KGHSY, CDR2 FQNENV. The DNA of the CDR3 is TGTGCCAGCAGCCGAACCAATACTCGGGGCAATGAGCAGTTCTTC. It encodes CASSRTNTRGNEQFF.

J is TRBJ2-7 and V is TRBV7-3; D call uncertain. V gave up 5 bases and J gave up 6 bases, with 14 bases separating them. Germline loops: CDR1 SGHTA, CDR2 FQGTGA. The CDR3 spans 13 residues. Here the CDR3 reads CASSTKLGGEQYF. CDR3 DNA: TGTGCCAGCAGCACCAAACTGGGCGGCGAGCAGTACTTC.

The J gene is TRBJ2-3, the V gene TRBV7-2; perhaps TRBD2 as D (6 bases). The CDR3 runs 16 residues. V was pared by 4 bases and J by 0 bases, with 14 bases between. Germline CDR1 and CDR2: SGHTA and FQGNSA. The CDR3 loop is CASSSRGVISTDTQYF. The CDR3 nucleotides read TGTGCCAGCAGCTCCCGCGGGGTTATTAGCACAGATACGCAGTATTTT. The variable domain in full, with the rest retrieved from reference TRBV7-2 and TRBJ2-3, is GAGVSQSPSNKVTEKGKDVELRCDPISGHTALYWYRQSLGQGLEFLIYFQGNSAPDKSGLPSDRFSAERTGGSVSTLTIQRTQQEDSAVYLCASSSRGVISTDTQYFGPGTRLTVL.

This clone was seen only once. The CDR3 here is CASRGQFGEQFF. The CDR3 DNA is TGCGCCAGCAGGGGACAGTTCGGCGAGCAGTTCTTC. The chain couples TRBV10-1 to TRBJ2-1; 7 bases match TRBD1. The V gene's germline CDR1 is WNHNN and CDR2 SYGVQD (reference sequence). This CDR3 comprises 12 residues. With 6 bases clipped from V and 10 bases from J, the junction kept 6 bases outside the gene matches.